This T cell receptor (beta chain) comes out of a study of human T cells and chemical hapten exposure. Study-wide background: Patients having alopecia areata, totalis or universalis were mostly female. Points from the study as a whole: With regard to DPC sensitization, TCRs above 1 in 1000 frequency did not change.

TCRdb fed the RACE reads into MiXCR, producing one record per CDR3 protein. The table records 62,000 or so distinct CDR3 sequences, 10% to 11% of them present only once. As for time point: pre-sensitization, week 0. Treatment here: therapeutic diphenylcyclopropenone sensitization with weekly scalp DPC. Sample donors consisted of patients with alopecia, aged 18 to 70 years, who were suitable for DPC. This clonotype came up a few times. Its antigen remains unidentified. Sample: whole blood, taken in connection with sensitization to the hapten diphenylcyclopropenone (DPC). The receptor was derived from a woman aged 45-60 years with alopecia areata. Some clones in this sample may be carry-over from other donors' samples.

As DNA, the CDR3 is TGCAGCGTTGGCGACACGCATGCTTTCTTT. Its translation is CSVGDTHAFF. The chain carries TRBV29-1 and TRBJ1-1; D is ambiguous. CDR1 and CDR2 from the germline V gene are SQVTM and ANQGSEA. Trimming shortened V by 4 bases and J by 11 bases, and 11 bases separated the two germline ends. The CDR3 runs to 10 residues.